This TCR beta chain emerged from a study of shared clonotypes between healthy human individuals. Looking at the study overall: Used for every donor were three CD4 naive, three CD4 memory, two CD8 naive and one CD8 memory plate. Overall study results and limits: Unshared clonotypes carried lower generation probabilities than those common to all four donors.

In the case of this clone: The antigen is undetermined.

Germline V CDR1 and CDR2: LGHNT, FRNRAP. V was pared by 4 bases and J by 2 bases, with 20 bases between. The CDR3 totals 18 residues. The assay was immunoSEQ multiplex PCR, and TCRdb's table has in-frame clones only and misses some. The sample lists 750,000 to 1,000,000 clones; 90% to 95% were seen once. Selected positively for CCR7 and CD45RO-negative, naive CD8 cells excluded terminally differentiated effector memory CD45RA+ cells. The chain couples TRBV12-5 to TRBJ1-4; possibly TRBD1 for D (6 bases). This sequence was found in a man aged 25 to 45 in good health. The sample comprised naive CD8+ T cells sorted from blood. Written as DNA, the CDR3 is TGTGCTAGTGGTTACCAGGGGATTGAAGTTGCGACTAATGAAAAACTGTTTTTT. Translation gives CASGYQGIEVATNEKLFF.